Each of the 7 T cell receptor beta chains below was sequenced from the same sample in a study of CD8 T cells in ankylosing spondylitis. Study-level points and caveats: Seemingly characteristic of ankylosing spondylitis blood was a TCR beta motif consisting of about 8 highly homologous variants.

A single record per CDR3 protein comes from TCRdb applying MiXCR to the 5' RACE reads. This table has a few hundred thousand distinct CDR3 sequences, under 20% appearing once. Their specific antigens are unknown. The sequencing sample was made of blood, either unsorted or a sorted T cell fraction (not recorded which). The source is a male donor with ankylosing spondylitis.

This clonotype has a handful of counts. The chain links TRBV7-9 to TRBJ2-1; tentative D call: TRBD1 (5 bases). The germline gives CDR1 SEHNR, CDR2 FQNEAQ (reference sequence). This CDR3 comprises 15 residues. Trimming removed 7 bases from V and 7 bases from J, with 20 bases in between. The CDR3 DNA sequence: TGTGCCAGCACCGAGACTCAGGGAAAGATGAATGAGCAGTTCTTC. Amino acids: CASTETQGKMNEQFF.

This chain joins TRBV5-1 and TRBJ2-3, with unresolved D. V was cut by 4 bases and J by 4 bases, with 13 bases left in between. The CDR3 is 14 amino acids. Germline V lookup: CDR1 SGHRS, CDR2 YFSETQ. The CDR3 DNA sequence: TGCGCCAGCAGCCCGGCGAACGGCCCAGATACGCAGTATTTT. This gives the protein CASSPANGPDTQYF.

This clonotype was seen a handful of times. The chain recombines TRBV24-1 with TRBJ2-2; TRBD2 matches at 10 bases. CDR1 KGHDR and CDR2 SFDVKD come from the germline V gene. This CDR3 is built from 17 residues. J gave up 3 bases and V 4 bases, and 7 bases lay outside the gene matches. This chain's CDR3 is CATSDSRAGGYTGELFF. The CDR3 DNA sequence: TGTGCCACCAGTGACAGCCGAGCGGGGGGGTACACCGGGGAGCTGTTTTTT.

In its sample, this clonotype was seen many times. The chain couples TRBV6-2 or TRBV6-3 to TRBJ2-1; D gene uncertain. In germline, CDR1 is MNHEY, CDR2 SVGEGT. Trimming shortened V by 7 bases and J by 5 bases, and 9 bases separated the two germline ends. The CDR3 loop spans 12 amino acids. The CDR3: CASMGQNNEQFF. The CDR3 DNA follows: TGTGCCAGCATGGGCCAGAACAATGAGCAGTTCTTC.

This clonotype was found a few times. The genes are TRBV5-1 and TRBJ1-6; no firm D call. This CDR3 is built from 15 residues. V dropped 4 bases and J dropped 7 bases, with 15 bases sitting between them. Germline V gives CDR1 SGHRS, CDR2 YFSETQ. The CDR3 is CASSRRTEPNSPLHF. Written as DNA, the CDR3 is TGCGCCAGCAGCAGGAGGACGGAGCCCAATTCACCCCTCCACTTT.

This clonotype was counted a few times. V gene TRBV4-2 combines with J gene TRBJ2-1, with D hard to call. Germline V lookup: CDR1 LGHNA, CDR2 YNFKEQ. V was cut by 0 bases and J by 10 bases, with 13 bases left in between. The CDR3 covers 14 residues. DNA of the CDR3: TGTGCCAGCAGCCAAGATAATGCCATGGTAGAGCAGTTCTTC. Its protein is CASSQDNAMVEQFF.

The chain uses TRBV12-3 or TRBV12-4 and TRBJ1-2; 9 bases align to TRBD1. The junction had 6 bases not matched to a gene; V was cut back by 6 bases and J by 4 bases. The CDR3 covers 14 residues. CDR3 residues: CASSKQGAGYGYTF. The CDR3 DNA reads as TGTGCCAGCAGCAAACAGGGGGCTGGCTATGGCTACACCTTC.